The 20 T cell receptor beta chains listed next were all sequenced from one sample in a study of control samples from healthy donors and cancer patients. Assay: immunoSEQ multiplex PCR; the TCRdb copy retains only in-frame clones and omits some. This table has some 57,000 clones, over 85% appearing once. The source material was blood. These receptors all come from a man aged 30 to 45 in good health.

The chain combines TRBV5-6 with TRBJ2-5; D is possibly TRBD1 or TRBD2 (6 bases each). The CDR3 extends over 15 amino acids. Germline V gives CDR1 SGHDT, CDR2 YYEEEE. V lost 1 base to trimming and J lost 9 bases, with 19 bases between them. CDR3 loop: CASSLRGAGVKPQYF. The CDR3 DNA is TGTGCCAGCAGCTTGAGGGGGGCCGGAGTCAAACCCCAGTACTTC.

Points on this clone: Other DNA sequences from this sample encode an identical CDR3 as well. This chain uses TRBV28 with TRBJ2-3, with D possibly matching TRBD2 (7 bases). The CDR3 totals 14 residues. Germline V gene sequence: CDR1 MDHEN, CDR2 SYDVKM. The V end lost 3 bases, the J end lost 1 base, and 8 bases lay between the germline ends. The CDR3 DNA follows: TGTGCCAGCAGTTTCGGGGGGCGCACAGATACGCAGTATTTT. It translates to CASSFGGRTDTQYF.

The chain joins TRBV3-1 (or the pseudogene TRBV3-2) to TRBJ2-5; weak D call: TRBD2 (5 bases). The CDR3 covers 13 residues. From germline, CDR1 is LGHDT and CDR2 YNNKEL (reference sequence). V lost 2 bases, J lost 5 bases, and 9 bases lay in between. CDR3 residues: CASSQRGSETQYF. CDR3 coding DNA: TGTGCCAGCAGCCAAAGAGGGTCTGAGACCCAGTACTTC.

This clone occurred once. The chain is built from TRBV23-1 and TRBJ1-2; maybe TRBD1 (6 bases). TRBV23-1 is flagged as an ORF with uncertain function. Deletions cut 3 bases from V and 6 bases from J, with 11 bases between. CDR3 length equals 13 residues. CDR3 region: CASSHRGQHGYTF. The CDR3 coding sequence is TGCGCCAGCAGTCACCGTGGACAGCATGGCTACACCTTC.

The rearrangement uses TRBV12-3 or TRBV12-4 and TRBJ2-7; tentative D call: TRBD1 (6 bases). V lost 3 bases to trimming and J lost 4 bases, with 10 bases between them. The CDR3 sequence is 13 residues long. For the CDR3, the DNA is TGTGCCAGCAGTTTGACAGGTCATTACGAGCAGTACTTC. The encoded protein is CASSLTGHYEQYF.

The rearrangement uses TRBV4-3 and TRBJ1-4; TRBD1 matches 9 bases. Germline V lookup: CDR1 LGHNA, CDR2 YSLEER. The CDR3 has 14 amino acids. With 6 bases clipped from V and 8 bases from J, the junction kept 7 bases outside the gene matches. CDR3 nucleotides: TGCGCCAGCAGTCGGGGGACAGGGTGGGAAAAACTGTTTTTT. Amino acid sequence: CASSRGTGWEKLFF.

In this sample, this clone turned up once. This rearrangement joins TRBV30 to TRBJ2-2; maybe TRBD2 (6 bases). V lost 3 bases and J lost 14, with 16 bases in between. Germline V gene sequence: CDR1 GTSNPN, CDR2 SVGIG (reference sequence). The CDR3 runs 12 residues. The CDR3 bases are TGTGCCTGGAGCGCCCCCCGGAGGGGCCTGTTTTTT. Its translation is CAWSAPRRGLFF.

The V gene is TRBV6-2 or TRBV6-3, the J gene TRBJ1-1; no reliable D call. The V and J ends lost 4 bases and 0 bases respectively, with 12 bases between them. The CDR3 has 15 residues. Per germline, CDR1 MNHEY and CDR2 SVGEGT. The CDR3 DNA follows: TGTGCCAGCAGTTCCCCCGACGGTTTGAACACTGAAGCTTTCTTT. Residues: CASSSPDGLNTEAFF.

This clone was found once. The V and J genes are TRBV18 and TRBJ2-7, with TRBD2 matching 9 bases. The germline V gene encodes CDR1 KGHSH and CDR2 LQKENI. CDR3 length equals 15 residues. V lost 5 bases, J lost 6 bases, and 11 bases stayed unmatched. Written as DNA, the CDR3 is TGTGCCAGCTCATCATTTAGCGGGAGTCGGAGCGAGCAGTACTTC. This codes for CASSSFSGSRSEQYF.

This clone has only one observation. The rearrangement uses TRBV19 and TRBJ2-7, with 7 bases identical to TRBD1. Germline V lookup: CDR1 LNHDA, CDR2 SQIVND (reference sequence). This CDR3 has 14 residues. Trimming at V came to 10 bases and at J to 1 base, leaving 10 bases not matched to a gene. The CDR3 bases are TGTGCCACTAAGCCGGGACAGAAATCCTACGAGCAGTACTTC. Protein sequence: CATKPGQKSYEQYF.

The rearrangement joins TRBV5-6 to TRBJ2-3; maybe TRBD2 (6 bases). The CDR3 is made up of 15 amino acids. Between the trimmed V and J ends, which lost 4 bases and 0 bases, there was a span of 12 bases. CDR1 and CDR2 from the germline V gene are SGHDT and YYEEEE. The CDR3 here is CASSTLLASTDTQYF. As DNA, the CDR3 is TGTGCCAGCAGCACATTACTAGCAAGCACAGATACGCAGTATTTT.

The V and J genes are TRBV28 and TRBJ1-6; D remains ambiguous. The CDR3 spans 14 residues. Germline loops: CDR1 MDHEN, CDR2 SYDVKM. Trimming cost V 1 base and J 9 bases, with 10 bases left between them. CDR3 loop: CASSLSVESSPLHF. The CDR3 bases are TGTGCCAGCAGTTTATCGGTCGAAAGTTCACCCCTCCACTTT.

This clone was recorded once. V usage is TRBV19 and J usage is TRBJ2-7; TRBD1 agrees at 8 bases. This CDR3 contains 15 residues. Looked up from germline, CDR1 is LNHDA and CDR2 is SQIVND (reference sequence). V was clipped by 2 bases and J by 5 bases; unmatched bases: 8. Here the CDR3 DNA reads TGTGCCAGTAGTATACGCACAGGGGGTTTCGACGAGCAGTACTTC. Protein: CASSIRTGGFDEQYF.

The chain employs TRBV5-1 and TRBJ1-6; D gene unclear. This CDR3 contains 13 residues. V lost 0 bases, J lost 14 bases, and 12 bases lay in between. CDR1 SGHRS and CDR2 YFSETQ come from the germline V gene. The CDR3 sequence: CASSLGGGLTLHF. CDR3 sequence (DNA): TGCGCCAGCAGCTTGGGTGGCGGCCTGACCCTCCACTTT.

The chain couples TRBV5-4 to TRBJ2-3; possibly TRBD1 or TRBD2 for D (5 bases each). V was shortened by 4 bases and J by 2 bases, with 11 bases between the two germline ends. Germline V CDR1 and CDR2: SGHNT, YYREEE (reference sequence). The CDR3 length is 14 residues. CDR3 protein: CASSPGADTDTQYF. The DNA of the CDR3 is TGTGCCAGCAGCCCCGGGGCCGACACAGATACGCAGTATTTT.

The CDR3 nucleotides are TGTGCCAGCAGCCTCCCCCCGGGGAGGCAAGAGACCCAGTACTTC. This sequence encodes CASSLPPGRQETQYF. The chain carries TRBV7-9 and TRBJ2-5; D might be TRBD2 (6 bases). Trimming removed 5 bases at V and 2 bases at J, with 15 bases between. CDR3 size: 15 residues. The germline V gene encodes CDR1 SEHNR and CDR2 FQNEAQ (reference sequence). Based on the CDR3 plus reference TRBV7-9 and TRBJ2-5, the full variable domain is DTGVSQNPRHKITKRGQNVTFRCDPISEHNRLYWYRQTLGQGPEFLTYFQNEAQLEKSRLLSDRFSAERPKGSFSTLEIQRTEQGDSAMYLCASSLPPGRQETQYFGPGTRLLVL.

This rearrangement joins TRBV25-1 to TRBJ1-4, with a tentative D call TRBD1 (6 bases). CDR1 is MGHDK and CDR2 is SYGVNS in the germline V gene. Trimming cost V 6 bases and J 8 bases, with 19 bases left between them. The CDR3 sequence is 15 residues long. CDR3 loop: CASSARGQSREKLFF. The CDR3 DNA reads TGTGCCAGCAGCGCCCGGGGACAATCTCGCGAAAAACTGTTTTTT.

The chain recombines TRBV7-9 with TRBJ2-7; 9 bases line up with TRBD1. The junction had 10 bases not matched to a gene; V was cut back by 4 bases and J by 6 bases. CDR3 length equals 15 residues. Germline V gene data show CDR1 as SEHNR and CDR2 as FQNEAQ (reference sequence). The chain's CDR3 is CASSSSGTGFAEQYF. CDR3 bases: TGTGCCAGCAGCTCTTCCGGGACAGGGTTTGCCGAGCAGTACTTC. Together with reference TRBV7-9 and TRBJ2-7, the CDR3 gives the full variable domain: DTGVSQNPRHKITKRGQNVTFRCDPISEHNRLYWYRQTLGQGPEFLTYFQNEAQLEKSRLLSDRFSAERPKGSFSTLEIQRTEQGDSAMYLCASSSSGTGFAEQYFGPGTRLTVT.

The chain links TRBV4-1 to TRBJ1-2, with 8 bases lining up with TRBD1. The length of the CDR3 is 18 residues. Unmatched junction bases numbered 13, after V lost 0 bases and J lost 4 bases. Germline values: CDR1 MGHRA, CDR2 YSYEKL. CDR3 protein: CASSQDSAQGAQGYGYTF. CDR3 bases: TGCGCCAGCAGCCAAGATTCAGCGCAGGGGGCGCAGGGCTATGGCTACACCTTC.

V gene TRBV7-2 combines with J gene TRBJ2-7, with 7 bases that match TRBD1. The trim removed 0 bases at V and 3 bases at J, leaving 2 bases unmatched. Germline V gene data show CDR1 as SGHTA and CDR2 as FQGNSA. This CDR3 is 14 amino acids long. As DNA, the CDR3 is TGTGCCAGCAGCTTAGCCCGGGACAGCTACGAGCAGTACTTC. Its protein product is CASSLARDSYEQYF.